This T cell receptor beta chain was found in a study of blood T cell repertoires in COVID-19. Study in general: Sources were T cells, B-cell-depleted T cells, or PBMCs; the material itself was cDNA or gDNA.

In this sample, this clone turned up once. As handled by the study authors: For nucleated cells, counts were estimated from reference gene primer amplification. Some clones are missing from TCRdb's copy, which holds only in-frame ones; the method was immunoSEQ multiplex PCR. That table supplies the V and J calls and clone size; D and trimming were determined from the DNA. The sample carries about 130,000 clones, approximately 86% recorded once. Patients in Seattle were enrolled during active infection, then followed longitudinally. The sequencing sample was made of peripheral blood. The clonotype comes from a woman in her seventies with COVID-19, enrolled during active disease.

This chain's CDR3 is CASSLAPTSYEQYF. CDR3 sequence (DNA): TGCGCCAGCAGCTTGGCTCCCACATCCTACGAGCAGTACTTC. The chain couples TRBV5-1 to TRBJ2-7; D is unclear. This CDR3 is built from 14 residues. CDR1 and CDR2 (germline): SGHRS, YFSETQ. V lost 0 bases to trimming and J lost 1 base, with 8 bases between them.